A selection of T cell receptor beta chains follows, all from one sample in a study of shared clonotypes between healthy human individuals. The method was immunoSEQ multiplex PCR; TCRdb's version includes in-frame clones alone and lacks a portion of them. The profile covers some 1,600,000 clones, with approximately 98% appearing a single time and less than 0.55% taken by the ten largest. Sequencing was performed on naive CD4+ T cells sorted from blood. The source is a man aged 30 to 39 in good health. Each CDR3 is given with its conserved first and last residue. The D gene is left open where the match is weak. Clone size is stated in some rows and not others, as once, few, many or a class when expanded.

>TRBV18|TRBJ2-2|NA|NA
CASSLLNTGELFF
TGTGCCAGCTCACTCTTGAACACCGGGGAGCTGTTTTTT
>TRBV7-2|TRBJ1-5|NA|NA
CASSLVAGGSNQPQHF
TGTGCCAGCAGCTTAGTGGCAGGAGGTAGCAATCAGCCCCAGCATTTT
>TRBV2|TRBJ2-2|NA|NA
CASRREGPFTGELFF
TGTGCCAGCAGGAGAGAGGGACCTTTCACCGGGGAGCTGTTTTTT
>TRBV6-6|TRBJ1-2|NA|NA
CASTNRVGYGYTF
TGTGCCAGCACCAACAGGGTTGGCTATGGCTACACCTTC
>TRBV6-5|TRBJ2-7|NA|NA
CASSYSVGGSYEQYF
TGTGCCAGCAGTTACTCGGTTGGGGGCTCCTACGAGCAGTACTTC
>TRBV11-3|TRBJ2-5|TRBD2|NA
CASSLGVSGRTGQETQYF
TGTGCCAGCAGCTTAGGCGTTAGCGGGAGAACCGGTCAAGAGACCCAGTACTTC
>TRBV6-1|TRBJ1-1|NA|NA
CASSENPVRAFF
TGTGCCAGCAGTGAAAACCCTGTGCGAGCTTTCTTT
>TRBV10-3|TRBJ2-7|NA|NA
CAISDRPNSYEQYF
TGTGCCATCAGTGACCGGCCCAACTCCTACGAGCAGTACTTC
>TRBV2|TRBJ2-5|NA|NA
CGTKYQETQYF
TGTGGCACAAAGTACCAAGAGACCCAGTACTTC
>TRBV28|TRBJ2-1|TRBD2|NA
CASNPTSVSYNEQFF
TGTGCCAGCAACCCGACTAGCGTCTCCTACAATGAGCAGTTCTTC
>TRBV29-1|TRBJ2-1|TRBD2|NA
CSVVGAGGENEQFF
TGCAGCGTTGTAGGAGCGGGAGGGGAGAATGAGCAGTTCTTC
>TRBV29-1|TRBJ2-7|TRBD1|once
CSVLPRAGGSYEQYF
TGCAGCGTCCTCCCGAGGGCAGGGGGATCCTACGAGCAGTACTTC
>TRBV5-1|TRBJ2-1|NA|NA
CASNWQDNEQFF
TGCGCCAGCAATTGGCAGGACAATGAGCAGTTCTTC
>TRBV15|TRBJ1-1|TRBD1|NA
CATSYPGGTEAFF
TGTGCCACCAGTTATCCAGGGGGCACTGAAGCTTTCTTT
>TRBV11-3|TRBJ1-1|NA|NA
CASSFGVPREAFF
TGTGCCAGCAGCTTCGGAGTCCCTAGGGAAGCTTTCTTT
>TRBV7-9|TRBJ2-7|NA|few
CASSLAEGSYEQYF
TGTGCCAGCAGCTTAGCGGAGGGCTCCTACGAGCAGTACTTC
>TRBV7-9|TRBJ2-7|NA|NA
CASSATFGWYEQYF
TGTGCCAGCAGCGCTACCTTCGGTTGGTACGAGCAGTACTTC
>TRBV7-3|TRBJ1-1|TRBD1|NA
CASSRDRGNTEAFF
TGTGCCAGCAGCCGGGACAGGGGGAACACTGAAGCTTTCTTT
>TRBV18|TRBJ2-5|NA|NA
CASSPAFQETQYF
TGTGCCAGCTCACCCGCCTTCCAAGAGACCCAGTACTTC
>TRBV5-6|TRBJ1-2|NA|NA
CASSSITGRNYGYTF
TGTGCCAGCAGCTCGATTACAGGGAGGAACTATGGCTACACCTTC
>TRBV5-1|TRBJ1-4|NA|NA
CASSLSMGKLLGNEKLFF
TGCGCCAGCAGTTTGTCCATGGGGAAGCTCCTGGGGAATGAAAAACTGTTTTTT
>TRBV18|TRBJ2-6|NA|NA
CASLRLSGANVLTF
TGTGCCAGCTTGCGGCTCTCTGGGGCCAACGTCCTGACTTTC
>TRBV18|TRBJ1-1|TRBD1|NA
CASSLRPGTGEGRNTEAFF
TGTGCCAGCTCACTACGTCCCGGGACAGGGGAGGGAAGGAACACTGAAGCTTTCTTT
>TRBV6-1|TRBJ2-7|NA|once
CASSFLLHYEQYF
TGTGCCAGCAGTTTCCTCCTCCACTACGAGCAGTACTTC
>TRBV21-1|TRBJ1-5|NA|NA
CASRSRTVLNLYPQHF
TGTGCCAGCAGATCAAGGACAGTTCTGAATCTTTACCCCCAGCATTTT
>TRBV19|TRBJ2-3|TRBD2|NA
CASKVTSSTDTQYF
TGTGCCAGTAAGGTGACTAGCAGCACAGATACGCAGTATTTT
>TRBV7-9|TRBJ2-1|TRBD2|NA
CASSLGVGTSGSNEQFF
TGTGCCAGCAGCTTAGGTGTGGGGACTAGCGGGAGCAATGAGCAGTTCTTC
>TRBV5-1|TRBJ2-5|TRBD1|NA
CASSLVAGTGETQYF
TGCGCCAGCAGCTTGGTTGCCGGGACAGGGGAGACCCAGTACTTC
>TRBV28|TRBJ2-7|NA|NA
CASNPAGENYEQYF
TGTGCCAGCAACCCCGCGGGTGAGAACTACGAGCAGTACTTC
>TRBV5-1|TRBJ2-3|NA|once
CASSSGGDTQYF
TGCGCCAGCAGTAGTGGGGGAGATACGCAGTATTTT
>TRBV5-4|TRBJ2-3|TRBD2|NA
CASSSLAGGRTDTQYF
TGTGCCAGCAGCTCCCTAGCGGGAGGCCGCACAGATACGCAGTATTTT
>TRBV7-2|TRBJ1-3|NA|NA
CASSLVGTSGNTIYF
TGTGCCAGCAGCTTAGTCGGAACATCTGGAAACACCATATATTTT
>TRBV6-5|TRBJ1-1|NA|NA
CASSWTVAQPEAFF
TGTGCCAGCAGTTGGACCGTGGCTCAGCCCGAAGCTTTCTTT
>TRBV19|TRBJ2-7|NA|once
CASSHKRDTEQYF
TGTGCCAGTAGTCACAAACGGGACACCGAGCAGTACTTC
>TRBV7-9|TRBJ1-1|TRBD1|NA
CASGRRDRDGVNTEAFF
TGTGCCAGCGGGCGTCGCGACAGGGATGGCGTGAACACTGAAGCTTTCTTT
>TRBV9|TRBJ2-2|TRBD2|once
CASSLESGRWLAGELFF
TGTGCCAGCAGCCTAGAGAGCGGGAGATGGTTAGCCGGGGAGCTGTTTTTT